The 29 T cell receptor beta chains reported below all come from one sample, sequenced in a study of T cell responses to AZD1222 COVID-19 vaccine (dated by TCRdb to about 2021). Receptor libraries were prepared by the immunoSEQ multiplex PCR assay. TCRdb mirrors the immuneACCESS table, restricted to in-frame sequences. Some clones are absent from its copies; in checked studies, under half trace to an unresolved V gene, and the reason for the others is unknown. In this sample the table shows some 62,000 clones, more than 70% of which occur a single time. Over 11% of the sample comes from the top ten. The time point label, read with the paper, signifies: baseline before first vaccination. The material was peripheral blood, obtained on day 0 of AZD1222 vaccination. These receptors originate from an adult in good health.

The gene calls are TRBV4-3 and TRBJ1-1; D unclear. Germline lookup yields CDR1 LGHNA and CDR2 YSLEER. V was pared by 7 bases and J by 1 base, with 10 bases between. This CDR3 comprises 13 residues. This CDR3 reads CASNREGNTEAFF. For the CDR3, the DNA is TGCGCCAGCAACCGAGAGGGGAACACTGAAGCTTTCTTT.

The chain joins TRBV27 to TRBJ1-1; TRBD1 agrees at 10 bases. V shed 6 bases, J shed 5 bases, and the junction held 3 bases outside the gene matches. The CDR3 has 13 amino acids. Germline CDR1 and CDR2: MNHEY and SMNVEV (reference sequence). CDR3 in amino acids: CASSGTGATEAFF. In nucleotides, the CDR3 is TGTGCCAGCAGCGGGACAGGGGCGACTGAAGCTTTCTTT.

This clone was seen only once. V usage is TRBV9 and J usage is TRBJ2-2; a weak D match, TRBD2 (5 bases). Germline CDR1 and CDR2: SGDLS and YYNGEE. The CDR3 is made up of 15 amino acids. Trimming took 3 bases from V and 5 from J, leaving 14 bases between them. The CDR3 region has the DNA TGTGCCAGCAGCGCCCCCGGGGTGGAGACCGGGGAGCTGTTTTTT. It translates to CASSAPGVETGELFF.

The V and J genes are TRBV7-7 and TRBJ2-2, with D perhaps matching TRBD2 (5 bases). The CDR3 has 17 residues. CDR1 is SSHAT, CDR2 FNYEAQ, per germline (reference sequence). V lost 1 base to trimming and J lost 2 bases, with 14 bases between them. Written as DNA, the CDR3 is TGTGCCAGCAGCTTAGGGGGAGCACAGTATAACACCGGGGAGCTGTTTTTT. This codes for CASSLGGAQYNTGELFF.

The chain links TRBV19 to TRBJ2-1; no definite D call. Germline CDR1 LNHDA, CDR2 SQIVND (reference sequence). V dropped 3 bases and J dropped 0 bases, with 9 bases sitting between them. The CDR3 contains 15 residues. This CDR3 is CASSIRLSSYNEQFF. CDR3 bases: TGTGCCAGTAGTATCAGGTTATCCTCCTACAATGAGCAGTTCTTC.

This clone was counted once. The rearrangement uses TRBV13 and TRBJ1-5; D uncertain. V was pared by 4 bases and J by 1 base, with 14 bases between. The length of the CDR3 is 16 residues. Germline-derived CDR1 and CDR2 are PRHDT and FYEKMQ (reference sequence). The CDR3 is CASSSGGYPSNQPQHF. The CDR3 bases are TGTGCCAGCAGCTCCGGCGGTTACCCCAGCAATCAGCCCCAGCATTTT.

This chain joins TRBV11-2 and TRBJ2-2; D not certain. This CDR3 comprises 16 residues. With 3 bases removed from V and 3 bases from J, the gap between germline ends came to 14 bases. Germline V lookup: CDR1 SGHAT, CDR2 FQNNGV. CDR3 in amino acids: CASSFNMGIYTGELFF. The DNA for the CDR3 is TGTGCCAGCAGCTTCAATATGGGGATATACACCGGGGAGCTGTTTTTT. The full variable domain, with the rest looked up from reference TRBV11-2 and TRBJ2-2, is EAGVAQSPRYKIIEKRQSVAFWCNPISGHATLYWYQQILGQGPKLLIQFQNNGVVDDSQLPKDRFSAERLKGVDSTLKIQPAKLEDSAVYLCASSFNMGIYTGELFFGEGSRLTVL.

This clone came up a few times. The gene calls are TRBV20-1 and TRBJ1-2; D remains unclear. The CDR3 is 11 residues long. CDR1 is DFQATT, CDR2 SNEGSKA, per germline (reference sequence). For the CDR3, the DNA is TGCAGCCCCGAAGAGTTCTATGGCTACACCTTC. As protein: CSPEEFYGYTF.

This clone is medium-sized in the sample. The CDR3 region is CASSDLGYEQYF. The CDR3, as DNA: TGTGCCAGCAGTGACCTGGGATACGAGCAGTACTTC. The J gene is TRBJ2-7, the V gene TRBV2; no firm D call. CDR3 length: 12 residues. V was shortened by 3 bases and J by 4 bases, with 7 bases between the two germline ends. Germline V gene data show CDR1 as SNHLY and CDR2 as FYNNEI.

The gene calls are TRBV6-2 or TRBV6-3 and TRBJ2-1; D is perhaps TRBD1 or TRBD2 (7 bases each). The germline V and J ends were trimmed by 4 bases and 6 bases, with 16 bases remaining between them. Germline lookup yields CDR1 MNHEY and CDR2 SVGEGT. There are 15 residues in the CDR3. CDR3 protein: CASSSPGRGRNEQFF. The CDR3 DNA reads as TGTGCCAGCAGTTCCCCAGGGAGGGGGCGCAATGAGCAGTTCTTC.

This chain links TRBV4-3 with TRBJ2-3; tentatively, D is TRBD2 (6 bases). CDR1 and CDR2 (germline): LGHNA, YSLEER. The V and J ends lost 0 bases and 5 bases respectively, with 18 bases between them. This CDR3 region has 17 residues. CDR3 amino acids: CASSQDLASVNGDTQYF. The CDR3, as DNA: TGCGCCAGCAGCCAAGATCTGGCTAGCGTCAACGGAGATACGCAGTATTTT.

This chain links TRBV4-1 with TRBJ1-1; 7 bases line up with TRBD1. After removal of 1 base from V and 1 base from J, the junction contained 9 bases not matched to a gene. CDR3 length: 17 amino acids. Looked up from germline, CDR1 is MGHRA and CDR2 is YSYEKL. The CDR3 is CASSQANLGGKNTEAFF. The CDR3 DNA reads TGCGCCAGCAGCCAAGCGAACTTAGGGGGCAAGAACACTGAAGCTTTCTTT.

The chain recombines TRBV11-3 with TRBJ2-5; no clear D gene. Trimming removed 3 bases at V and 7 bases at J, with 12 bases between. The CDR3 sequence is 13 residues long. Germline lookup yields CDR1 SGHNT and CDR2 YENEEA. CDR3 DNA sequence: TGTGCCAGCAGCTTGGACCCCATAGGGACCCAGTACTTC. Residues: CASSLDPIGTQYF.

The chain links TRBV7-8 to TRBJ1-4; D may be TRBD1 (5 bases). From germline, CDR1 is SGHVS and CDR2 FQNEAQ. This CDR3 is 14 amino acids long. Trimming removed 5 bases from V and 8 bases from J, with 15 bases in between. CDR3 sequence reads: CASSQGRRREKLFF. The CDR3 region has the DNA TGTGCCAGCAGCCAGGGACGAAGGAGGGAAAAACTGTTTTTT.

This sequence joins TRBV5-1 and TRBJ1-3; 8 nucleotides agree with TRBD1. Trimming at V came to 4 bases and at J to 7 bases, leaving 4 bases not matched to a gene. CDR1 SGHRS and CDR2 YFSETQ come from the germline V gene. This CDR3 is 13 amino acids long. In DNA, the CDR3 is TGCGCCAGCAGCGGAGGACAGGGCAACACCATATATTTT. This gives the protein CASSGGQGNTIYF.

The chain has TRBV11-2 and TRBJ1-1; 11 bases match TRBD1. The CDR3 sequence is 19 residues long. V shed 3 bases and J 6 bases; nucleotides not matched to a gene: 18. Germline CDR1 SGHAT, CDR2 FQNNGV. As DNA, the CDR3 is TGTGCCAGCAGCTTCAGATCAGGGACAGGGGGGCCCCTTAGGGCTGAAGCTTTCTTT. Translated, it gives CASSFRSGTGGPLRAEAFF.

V is TRBV5-4 and J is TRBJ1-6, with D perhaps TRBD1 (5 bases). The CDR3 totals 14 residues. Trimming left V 4 bases short and J 7 bases short, with 12 bases between. CDR1 and CDR2 (germline): SGHNT, YYREEE (reference sequence). CDR3 sequence reads: CASSKLDSNSPLHF. The CDR3 bases are TGTGCCAGCAGCAAGTTAGACAGCAATTCACCCCTCCACTTT.

This clone appeared a few times. CDR3 bases: TGTGCCAGCAGGGGACTAGCGGGGGGCTTACAAGAGACCCAGTACTTC. Protein sequence: CASRGLAGGLQETQYF. The chain has TRBV27 and TRBJ2-5, with 15 nucleotides matching TRBD2. Trimming cost V 6 bases and J 2 bases; bases outside gene matches: 4. The germline V gene encodes CDR1 MNHEY and CDR2 SMNVEV (reference sequence). There are 16 residues in the CDR3.

V is TRBV4-1 and J is TRBJ1-1; no definite D call. The CDR3 sequence is 14 residues long. Trimming cost V 0 bases and J 3 bases, with 8 bases left between them. Germline-derived CDR1 and CDR2 are MGHRA and YSYEKL. The CDR3 reads CASSQEGGYTEAFF. In nucleotides, the CDR3 is TGCGCCAGCAGCCAAGAGGGCGGATACACTGAAGCTTTCTTT.

The chain uses TRBV7-2 and TRBJ2-7; D not certain. The CDR3 sequence is 14 residues long. V gave up 4 bases and J gave up 5 bases, with 15 bases separating them. Germline CDR1 is SGHTA and CDR2 is FQGNSA. Here the CDR3 DNA reads TGTGCCAGCAGCTCAGGACCGTGGGCGGACGAGCAGTACTTC. Its translation: CASSSGPWADEQYF.

This CDR3 reads CASTSLGGWVSNSPLHF. CDR3 bases: TGTGCCAGCACCTCCCTGGGGGGCTGGGTCTCAAATTCACCCCTCCACTTT. This chain connects TRBV7-8 to TRBJ1-6, with a possible D match to TRBD1 (6 bases). The CDR3 contains 17 residues. Germline V gene lookup returns CDR1 SGHVS and CDR2 FQNEAQ. V lost 7 bases and J 7 bases, leaving 23 bases between the germline ends.

The V gene is TRBV5-6, the J gene TRBJ2-3; D might be TRBD1 or TRBD2, each matching 6 bases. Trimming took 1 base from V and 1 from J, leaving 13 bases between them. This CDR3 has 16 amino acids. Germline CDR1 and CDR2: SGHDT and YYEEEE. CDR3 region: CASSLRGGQRTDTQYF. DNA of the CDR3: TGTGCCAGCAGCTTGAGAGGGGGGCAGCGCACAGATACGCAGTATTTT.

V and J are TRBV19 and TRBJ1-5; D may be TRBD1 (6 bases). The CDR3 has 14 amino acids. V lost 6 bases to trimming and J lost 2 bases, with 11 bases between them. Germline V gene sequence: CDR1 LNHDA, CDR2 SQIVND (reference sequence). The CDR3 is CASSPQGGNQPQHF. In nucleotides, the CDR3 is TGTGCCAGTAGCCCACAGGGTGGCAATCAGCCCCAGCATTTT. Variable domain in full (rest from reference TRBV19 and TRBJ1-5): DGGITQSPKYLFRKEGQNVTLSCEQNLNHDAMYWYRQDPGQGLRLIYYSQIVNDFQKGDIAEGYSVSREKKESFPLTVTSAQKNPTAFYLCASSPQGGNQPQHFGDGTRLSIL.

The V and J genes are TRBV20-1 and TRBJ2-5; TRBD2 matches 10 bases. CDR3 length equals 13 residues. The germline gives CDR1 DFQATT, CDR2 SNEGSKA (reference sequence). The trim removed 3 bases at V and 5 bases at J, leaving 3 bases unmatched. The CDR3 DNA is TGCAGTGCTAGTCTAGCGGGGGTCGAGACCCAGTACTTC. It is translated as CSASLAGVETQYF.

The chain uses TRBV7-9 and TRBJ2-6; tentatively, D is TRBD2 (5 bases). The germline V and J ends were trimmed by 5 bases and 2 bases, with 16 bases remaining between them. The CDR3 sequence is 17 residues long. From germline, CDR1 is SEHNR and CDR2 FQNEAQ (reference sequence). The CDR3 DNA reads TGTGCCAGCAGCACTAGAGGGCAGAATACTGGGGCCAACGTCCTGACTTTC. Its translation: CASSTRGQNTGANVLTF.

The chain carries TRBV5-4 and TRBJ2-2; D assignment may be TRBD1 or TRBD2 (7 bases each). Germline values: CDR1 SGHNT, CDR2 YYREEE (reference sequence). The CDR3 runs 19 residues. Trimming shortened V by 0 bases and J by 3 bases, and 21 bases separated the two germline ends. The CDR3 is CASSLDGGVTGLDTGELFF. CDR3 coding DNA: TGTGCCAGCAGCTTGGATGGGGGGGTGACAGGGCTGGACACCGGGGAGCTGTTTTTT.

The J gene is TRBJ2-5, the V gene TRBV29-1, with 7 nucleotides matching TRBD1. In germline, CDR1 is SQVTM, CDR2 ANQGSEA. The length of the CDR3 is 13 residues. V shed 4 bases, J shed 2 bases, and the junction held 4 bases outside the gene matches. The CDR3 sequence is CSVGPDRQETQYF. As DNA, the CDR3 is TGCAGCGTTGGCCCGGACAGGCAAGAGACCCAGTACTTC. The whole variable domain, remainder taken from reference TRBV29-1 and TRBJ2-5, is SAVISQKPSRDICQRGTSLTIQCQVDSQVTMMFWYRQQPGQSLTLIATANQGSEATYESGFVIDKFPISRPNLTFSTLTVSNMSPEDSSIYLCSVGPDRQETQYFGPGTRLLVL.

This chain uses TRBV27 with TRBJ1-5; D is undetermined. V lost 8 bases, J lost 4 bases, and 15 bases lay in between. Per the germline V gene, CDR1 is MNHEY and CDR2 is SMNVEV (reference sequence). This CDR3 is built from 14 residues. In nucleotides, the CDR3 is TGTGCCAGCTGGAACCTAGAACGTAATCAGCCCCAGCATTTT. Its translation: CASWNLERNQPQHF.

This chain joins TRBV9 and TRBJ2-2; TRBD2 aligns across 9 bases. CDR1 SGDLS and CDR2 YYNGEE come from the germline V gene. V was clipped by 2 bases and J by 7 bases; unmatched bases: 6. The CDR3 totals 15 residues. CDR3: CASSVLSGGVGELFF. As DNA, the CDR3 is TGTGCCAGCAGCGTCCTTAGCGGGGGTGTCGGGGAGCTGTTTTTT.